A single sample is the source of the 29 T cell receptor beta chains below, sequenced in a study of blood T cells in healthy people across ages. A second about 7 to 12 cycle PCR used barcoded and J-beta primers. TCRdb re-derived calls from the 5' RACE reads in MiXCR, one entry per CDR3 protein. The sample lists roughly 800,000 distinct CDR3 sequences, roughly 26% seen once, with 2.5% to 3.5% in the top ten. This sample also appeared in a second study, on T cells of mothers and their children.

Sequences were obtained from blood. These receptor sequences come from a boy aged 10-17 years in good health.

V and J are TRBV10-2 and TRBJ1-1; no clear D. The germline V and J ends were trimmed by 8 bases and 1 base, with 8 bases remaining between them. Germline CDR1 WSHSY, CDR2 SAAADI. This CDR3 region has 12 residues. The DNA for the CDR3 is TGCGCCAGCTTTAAAGGGAACACTGAAGCTTTCTTT. It translates to CASFKGNTEAFF.

This chain joins TRBV29-1 and TRBJ2-3; tentatively, D is TRBD1 (6 bases). The V and J ends lost 7 bases and 4 bases respectively, with 12 bases between them. Germline V gene sequence: CDR1 SQVTM, CDR2 ANQGSEA. The CDR3 consists of 12 residues. CDR3: CSANRVPDTQYF. The CDR3 nucleotides read TGCAGCGCGAACAGGGTACCAGATACGCAGTATTTT.

This clonotype was observed a single time. The chain joins TRBV29-1 to TRBJ2-2; 7 bases are a match to TRBD1. CDR3 length equals 14 residues. The ends lost 4 bases at V and 2 bases at J; junction bases unmatched: 4. Per germline, CDR1 SQVTM and CDR2 ANQGSEA. In DNA, the CDR3 is TGCAGCGTTGCGGACAGGCTCAACACCGGGGAGCTGTTTTTT. As protein: CSVADRLNTGELFF.

For this clonotype: Relative to the germline gene, one junction end is altered; a read error may explain this. The genes are TRBV9 and TRBJ2-5, with D perhaps TRBD1 (6 bases). Germline-derived CDR1 and CDR2 are SGDLS and YYNGEE. The CDR3 runs 13 residues. The CDR3 loop is CAGSVGGEETQYF. CDR3 sequence (DNA): TGTGCCGGCAGCGTAGGGGGAGAGGAGACCCAGTACTTC.

This clonotype was counted a few times. This chain links TRBV20-1 with TRBJ1-1, with 9 bases aligning to TRBD1. The germline gives CDR1 DFQATT, CDR2 SNEGSKA (reference sequence). The CDR3 runs to 14 residues. With V trimmed by 2 bases and J by 4 bases, 5 bases remained unmatched. The CDR3 DNA follows: TGCAGTGCTAGACCCCGGACAGGGGCCACTGAAGCTTTCTTT. This gives the protein CSARPRTGATEAFF.

The chain employs TRBV7-8 and TRBJ2-5, with 9 positions matching TRBD1. The J call is in doubt because the DNA end fits TRBJ2-7 better. Germline loops: CDR1 SGHVS, CDR2 FQNEAQ. The CDR3 is 15 residues long. The CDR3 protein is CASRRVGTGFHEQYF. The CDR3 DNA reads as TGTGCCAGCAGACGCGTGGGGACAGGGTTTCACGAGCAGTACTTC.

The chain employs TRBV4-2 and TRBJ1-2; D uncertain. The germline CDR1 and CDR2 sequences are LGHNA and YNFKEQ. Between the trimmed V and J ends, which lost 1 base and 6 bases, there was a span of 15 bases. The CDR3 extends over 15 amino acids. CDR3 coding DNA: TGTGCCAGCAGCCAAGCCTCAGCGGCAGGCGATGGCTACACCTTC. Translating gives CASSQASAAGDGYTF.

The chain has TRBV5-1 and TRBJ2-3; possibly TRBD2 for D (6 bases). The germline V gene encodes CDR1 SGHRS and CDR2 YFSETQ. The CDR3 extends over 15 amino acids. The V end was cut by 4 bases, the J end by 1 base, with 13 bases between. DNA for the CDR3: TGCGCCAGCAGCCGCGGGGCTAGCGGCACAGATACGCAGTATTTT. It encodes CASSRGASGTDTQYF.

The chain is built from TRBV6-4 and TRBJ2-3; tentatively, D is TRBD2 (7 bases). Germline V gene lookup returns CDR1 MRHNA and CDR2 SNTAGT. V lost 6 bases and J 2 bases, leaving 15 bases between the germline ends. The CDR3 runs 15 residues. The CDR3 is CASRKWGGPTDTQYF. As DNA, the CDR3 is TGTGCCAGCAGAAAGTGGGGGGGCCCCACAGATACGCAGTATTTT.

This chain uses TRBV13 with TRBJ2-3; no firm D call. This CDR3 has 13 residues. Germline V gene sequence: CDR1 PRHDT, CDR2 FYEKMQ (reference sequence). The V end was cut by 4 bases, the J end by 6 bases, with 11 bases between. The CDR3, as DNA: TGTGCCAGCAGCTCCTTTTTGAGCGATACGCAGTATTTT. Translating it yields CASSSFLSDTQYF. Full variable domain (remainder filled in from reference TRBV13 and TRBJ2-3): AAGVIQSPRHLIKEKRETATLKCYPIPRHDTVYWYQQGPGQDPQFLISFYEKMQSDKGSIPDRFSAQQFSDYHSELNMSSLELGDSALYFCASSSFLSDTQYFGPGTRLTVL.

The table lists this clonotype with a few counts. Here the CDR3 DNA reads TGTGCCAGCAGTCCGCGGGCCCCCTCCTACAATGAGCAGTTCTTC. This sequence encodes CASSPRAPSYNEQFF. V usage is TRBV6-2 or TRBV6-3 and J usage is TRBJ2-1; tentative D call: TRBD2 (5 bases). V dropped 5 bases and J dropped 0 bases, with 11 bases sitting between them. Germline V lookup: CDR1 MNHEY, CDR2 SVGEGT. This CDR3 region has 15 residues.

This clonotype appeared a few times. The rearrangement uses TRBV20-1 and TRBJ1-2; a possible D gene is TRBD1 (5 bases). V lost 8 bases, J lost 8 bases, and 18 bases lay in between. This CDR3 contains 12 residues. Germline assignment: CDR1 DFQATT and CDR2 SNEGSKA (reference sequence). CDR3 protein: CSTRTFKRGYTF. CDR3 sequence (DNA): TGCAGTACCAGGACATTTAAGCGCGGCTACACCTTC.

The J gene is TRBJ1-5, the V gene TRBV20-1, with TRBD1 identical over 7 bases. CDR3 length: 15 residues. Germline assignment: CDR1 DFQATT and CDR2 SNEGSKA (reference sequence). Germline trimming cut 3 bases from V and 6 bases from J; bases unmatched to any gene: 11. The CDR3 reads CSASFPGTELQPQHF. The DNA of the CDR3 is TGCAGTGCTAGCTTCCCCGGGACAGAGCTTCAGCCCCAGCATTTT.

Comments on this clonotype: The conserved closing phenylalanine or tryptophan is absent in this CDR3, likely reflecting a read error. The V and J genes are TRBV4-3 and TRBJ2-7; 11 bases line up with TRBD2. The CDR3 is 14 amino acids. Looked up from germline, CDR1 is LGHNA and CDR2 is YSLEER. After removal of 3 bases from V and 6 bases from J, the junction contained 4 bases not matched to a gene. CDR3 sequence reads: CASSHTSGSTEQYL. The CDR3 DNA reads as TGCGCCAGCAGCCATACTAGCGGGAGCACCGAGCAGTACCTC.

This clonotype was recorded a few times. This chain uses TRBV6-5 with TRBJ2-5; perhaps TRBD2 as D (6 bases). CDR1 is MNHEY and CDR2 is SVGAGI in the germline V gene. Trimming left V 6 bases short and J 4 bases short, with 15 bases between. The CDR3 has 14 amino acids. CDR3 sequence: CASRPGLHSETQYF. The CDR3 nucleotides are TGTGCCAGCAGACCGGGACTTCACTCAGAGACCCAGTACTTC.

V gene TRBV5-1 combines with J gene TRBJ2-5, with TRBD1 as a possible D gene (6 bases). Germline V gives CDR1 SGHRS, CDR2 YFSETQ. V dropped 4 bases and J dropped 0 bases, with 10 bases sitting between them. The CDR3 has 14 amino acids. As DNA, the CDR3 is TGCGCCAGCAGCCTCCGGACAGACCAAGAGACCCAGTACTTC. Its protein is CASSLRTDQETQYF. The variable domain in full, completed from reference TRBV5-1 and TRBJ2-5, reads KAGVTQTPRYLIKTRGQQVTLSCSPISGHRSVSWYQQTPGQGLQFLFEYFSETQRNKGNFPGRFSGRQFSNSRSEMNVSTLELGDSALYLCASSLRTDQETQYFGPGTRLLVL.

The chain has TRBV5-1 and TRBJ1-4, with D perhaps TRBD1 (6 bases). The germline V gene has CDR1 SGHRS and CDR2 YFSETQ. The CDR3 loop spans 15 amino acids. V was clipped by 4 bases and J by 2 bases, with 12 bases between them. CDR3 sequence: CASSTGSSTNEKLFF. The CDR3 DNA reads as TGCGCCAGCAGCACAGGGTCATCGACTAATGAAAAACTGTTTTTT.

This clonotype turned up a few times. The chain recombines TRBV5-1 with TRBJ2-1, with 8 bases that match TRBD2. The V segment lost 4 bases and the J segment 3 bases; nucleotides outside the gene matches: 6. Germline V gene sequence: CDR1 SGHRS, CDR2 YFSETQ. CDR3 length: 15 amino acids. CDR3 DNA sequence: TGCGCCAGCAGCAGGCTAGCGGGTAACTACAATGAGCAGTTCTTC. Amino acid sequence: CASSRLAGNYNEQFF.

V and J are TRBV7-2 and TRBJ1-4, with 8 nucleotides matching TRBD1. With 5 bases clipped from V and 4 bases from J, the junction kept 6 bases outside the gene matches. The germline V gene encodes CDR1 SGHTA and CDR2 FQGNSA. The CDR3 spans 15 residues. The CDR3 region is CASSTRTGNNEKLFF. The DNA of the CDR3 is TGTGCCAGCAGCACACGGACAGGGAATAATGAAAAACTGTTTTTT.

The chain joins TRBV21-1 to TRBJ2-5; no DNA check was done on the table's D call, TRBD1. TRBV21-1 is recorded as a pseudogene. The CDR3 covers 16 residues. DNA of the CDR3: TGTGCCAGCAGCAAAGAACCGGGGGAGAGAGGGGAGACCCAGTACTTC. This codes for CASSKEPGERGETQYF.

This clonotype has at least ten counts. The chain carries TRBV27 and TRBJ2-1, with 9 bases fitting TRBD1. The CDR3 is 15 residues long. V was clipped by 8 bases and J by 4 bases; unmatched bases: 9. CDR1 MNHEY and CDR2 SMNVEV come from the germline V gene (reference sequence). The DNA for the CDR3 is TGTGCCAGCTCCCCTGGGACAGGGTCTTACAATGAGCAGTTCTTC. Its translation is CASSPGTGSYNEQFF.

Note on this clonotype: Its ends do not fully match the called genes, so a read error is possible. V gene TRBV7-6 combines with J gene TRBJ2-3; no reliable D call. Germline CDR1 is SGHVS and CDR2 is FNYEAQ. CDR3 length: 12 amino acids. Written as DNA, the CDR3 is TGTGCCGGCAGCTTAGAAGGTTTTACGCAGTATTTT. Protein sequence: CAGSLEGFTQYF.

This clonotype has just one count. The chain joins TRBV18 to TRBJ1-1; D remains unclear. V was pared by 1 base and J by 3 bases, with 12 bases between. The length of the CDR3 is 15 residues. From germline, CDR1 is KGHSH and CDR2 LQKENI. DNA for the CDR3: TGTGCCAGCTCACCACAACGGGTATCGGACACTGAAGCTTTCTTT. Protein product: CASSPQRVSDTEAFF.

This sequence joins TRBV7-9 and TRBJ2-7; TRBD2 aligns across 11 bases. From germline, CDR1 is SEHNR and CDR2 FQNEAQ (reference sequence). CDR3 length: 14 amino acids. With V trimmed by 5 bases and J by 4 bases, 4 bases remained unmatched. The CDR3 spells CASSLRTSGYEQYF. DNA for the CDR3: TGTGCCAGCAGCCTCCGGACTAGCGGGTACGAGCAGTACTTC.

V and J are TRBV28 and TRBJ1-1; tentative D call: TRBD1 (5 bases). Trimming left V 6 bases short and J 10 bases short, with 21 bases between. The germline CDR1 and CDR2 sequences are MDHEN and SYDVKM. The CDR3 covers 14 residues. CDR3 DNA: TGTGCCAGCAGCTCAACCGGGGGGGTGGGTGTAGCTTTCTTT. Translating gives CASSSTGGVGVAFF.

J is TRBJ2-5 and V is TRBV28; 9 bases map to TRBD2. The CDR3 sequence is 15 residues long. Germline V gene sequence: CDR1 MDHEN, CDR2 SYDVKM. The trim removed 1 base at V and 5 bases at J, leaving 5 bases unmatched. The DNA of the CDR3 is TGTGCCAGCAGTTTATTGGCGGGGGGGCTTGAGACCCAGTACTTC. Encoded protein: CASSLLAGGLETQYF.

The V and J genes are TRBV7-9 and TRBJ2-1; 7 bases are shared with TRBD2. J lost 0 bases, V lost 4 bases, and 12 bases had no gene match. There are 18 residues in the CDR3. Germline-derived CDR1 and CDR2 are SEHNR and FQNEAQ (reference sequence). CDR3 protein: CASSSTLFAGVSYNEQFF. CDR3 coding DNA: TGTGCCAGCAGCTCGACCCTCTTTGCGGGGGTCTCCTACAATGAGCAGTTCTTC.

This clonotype showed up just a few times. The rearrangement links TRBV29-1 to TRBJ1-4, with D possibly matching TRBD1 (6 bases). The V and J ends lost 2 bases and 8 bases respectively, with 12 bases between them. This CDR3 spans 13 amino acids. From germline, CDR1 is SQVTM and CDR2 ANQGSEA. CDR3 DNA: TGCAGCGTTGAATACAGGGCGCGGGAAAAACTGTTTTTT. Protein sequence: CSVEYRAREKLFF.

This clonotype turned up a few times. The chain links TRBV12-3 or TRBV12-4 to TRBJ2-5; D remains ambiguous. V was clipped by 6 bases and J by 1 base, with 9 bases between them. The CDR3 spans 13 residues. CDR3 residues: CASSDKLQETQYF. The CDR3 bases are TGTGCCAGCAGCGACAAACTCCAAGAGACCCAGTACTTC.